The subject of this entry is one T cell receptor beta chain. The antigen remains unidentified. CDR1 and CDR2 from the germline V gene are MNHEY and SMNVEV (reference sequence). This CDR3 has 17 residues. Trimming cost V 2 bases and J 5 bases; bases outside gene matches: 12. Memory CD4+ T cells were sorted as CD4+CD45RO+CD25- cells. Points from the study as a whole: In terms of TCR gene usage, tumor memory CD4+ T cells clustered together with blood and lymph node memory CD4+ cells, as well as with lymph node naive CD4+ cells. The larger-cohort validation was restricted to a single TCR beta V-J rearrangement rather than whole repertoires.

Using its own MiXCR run on the 5' RACE reads, TCRdb lists one record per CDR3 protein. The sample lists 35,000 to 50,000 distinct CDR3 sequences, 29% occurring once. V gene TRBV27 combines with J gene TRBJ2-3, with TRBD1 identical over 8 bases. This TCR came from a female donor with breast cancer. The sequenced sample was memory CD4+ T cells sorted from a lymph node. Subset indicated: memory CD4+ T cells, CD4+CD45RO+CD25-. The chain's CDR3 is CASSLVTAGGGLDTQYF. The CDR3 DNA follows: TGTGCCAGCAGTTTAGTCACGGCAGGGGGCGGATTAGATACGCAGTATTTT.